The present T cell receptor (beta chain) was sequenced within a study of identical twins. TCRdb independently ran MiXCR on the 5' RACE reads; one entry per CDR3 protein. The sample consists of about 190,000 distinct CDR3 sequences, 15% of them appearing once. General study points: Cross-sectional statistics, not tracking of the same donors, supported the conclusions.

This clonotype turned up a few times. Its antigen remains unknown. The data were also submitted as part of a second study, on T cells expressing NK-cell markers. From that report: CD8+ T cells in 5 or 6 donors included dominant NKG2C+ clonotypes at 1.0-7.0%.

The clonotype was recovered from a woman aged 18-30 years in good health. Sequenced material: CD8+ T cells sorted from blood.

In DNA, the CDR3 is TGCAGTGCTCCTACCAGGGGGAGCTCCTACGAGCAGTACTTC. It yields the protein CSAPTRGSSYEQYF. V is TRBV20-1 and J is TRBJ2-7, with TRBD1 matching 7 bases. The CDR3 runs to 14 residues. V was pared by 5 bases and J by 0 bases, with 7 bases of the junction left unmatched. Germline V gene sequence: CDR1 DFQATT, CDR2 SNEGSKA (reference sequence).